The entry below gives a single TCR beta chain sequence along with its context. Its antigen is unknown. The entire patient cohort was treatment-naive prior to thyroid surgery. TCRdb re-processed the PCR reads through MiXCR. The table has fewer than 40,000 clones, about half seen once. These data are taken from a study of metastatic and nonmetastatic thyroid tumors. Study-wide background: For malignant and benign thyroid patients, tumor or nodule tissue and blood were the sources whose repertoires were compared.

The length of the CDR3 is 17 residues. Germline values: CDR1 GTSNPN, CDR2 SVGIG (reference sequence). With V trimmed by 5 bases and J by 0 bases, 11 bases remained unmatched. Regarding the study as a whole: Reported TCR beta diversity, measured in blood and tumor, was significantly higher for malignant thyroid tumors than for benign nodules.

This chain uses TRBV30 with TRBJ1-3; 9 positions match TRBD1. The specimen sequenced was tumor tissue. The sequence was collected from a male donor with papillary thyroid cancer or a benign thyroid nodule (not recorded which). Some clones in this sample may be carry-over from other donors' samples. This CDR3 is CAWRTGVIVGSGNTIYF. The CDR3 DNA reads as TGTGCCTGGCGGACAGGGGTAATCGTGGGCTCTGGAAACACCATATATTTT.